This T cell receptor (beta chain) was obtained from a study of blood T cell repertoires in COVID-19. Measured with immunoSEQ multiplex PCR; TCRdb has only the in-frame clones, and not every one. Of 60,000 to 85,000 clones listed, around nine tenths are singletons. Germline V CDR1 and CDR2: SGHNT, YYREEE (reference sequence). Trimming took 1 base from V and 3 from J, leaving 8 bases between them. The CDR3 is made up of 13 amino acids. The origin of this receptor is a man aged 40-49 years with COVID-19, enrolled during active disease. This chain connects TRBV5-4 to TRBJ2-7; maybe TRBD2 (5 bases). Sequencing used peripheral blood. The CDR3 spells CASSLTGNYEQYF. The DNA for the CDR3 is TGTGCCAGCAGCTTGACGGGGAACTACGAGCAGTACTTC.